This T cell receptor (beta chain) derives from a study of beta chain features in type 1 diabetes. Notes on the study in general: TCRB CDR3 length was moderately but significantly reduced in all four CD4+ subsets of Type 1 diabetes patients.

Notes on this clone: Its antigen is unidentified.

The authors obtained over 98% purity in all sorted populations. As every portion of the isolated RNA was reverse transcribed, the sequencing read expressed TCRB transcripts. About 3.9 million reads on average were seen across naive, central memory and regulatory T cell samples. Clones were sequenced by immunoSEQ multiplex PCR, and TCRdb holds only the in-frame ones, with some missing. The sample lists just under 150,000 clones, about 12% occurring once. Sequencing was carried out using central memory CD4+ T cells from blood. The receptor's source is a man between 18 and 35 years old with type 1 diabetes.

The CDR3 reads CAWSQSPGNTIYF. For the CDR3, the DNA is TGTGCCTGGAGTCAAAGCCCCGGAAACACCATATATTTT. V is TRBV30 and J is TRBJ1-3; unclear D gene. V was clipped by 2 bases and J by 4 bases, with 9 bases between them. CDR3 length equals 13 residues. Looked up from germline, CDR1 is GTSNPN and CDR2 is SVGIG (reference sequence).